The 6 T cell receptor beta chains below come from one sample, sequenced in a study of OX40 agonist ivuxolimab in advanced cancers. Sequenced by immunoSEQ multiplex PCR; TCRdb stores in-frame clones only, minus some. The table has over 100,000 clones, 75% to 95% seen once. Specimen: CD4+ or CD8+ T cells sorted from blood, collected in a trial of the OX40 agonist ivuxolimab. Receptor source: an adult with an advanced solid tumor such as melanoma, head and neck, liver or kidney cancer.

CDR3 nucleotide sequence: TGCGCCAGCAGCACCCGGGACAGGGGGCTCACCGGGGAGCTGTTTTTT. Amino acid sequence: CASSTRDRGLTGELFF. V gene TRBV5-1 combines with J gene TRBJ2-2; TRBD1 agrees at 12 bases. The CDR3 is made up of 16 amino acids. The V segment lost 4 bases and the J segment 4 bases; nucleotides outside the gene matches: 5. Germline V gene data show CDR1 as SGHRS and CDR2 as YFSETQ.

This CDR3 reads CASSRDGFTEAFF. For the CDR3, the DNA is TGTGCCAGTAGTCGAGACGGGTTCACTGAAGCTTTCTTT. This sequence joins TRBV19 and TRBJ1-1; D is unclear. The germline gives CDR1 LNHDA, CDR2 SQIVND (reference sequence). The length of the CDR3 is 13 residues. V dropped 5 bases and J dropped 4 bases, with 11 bases sitting between them.

The V call is TRBV7-3, the J call TRBJ2-7; D remains unclear. Trimming removed 5 bases at V and 0 bases at J, with 8 bases between. The germline gives CDR1 SGHTA, CDR2 FQGTGA. The length of the CDR3 is 13 residues. The CDR3 DNA reads as TGTGCCAGCAGCCAATATCTCTCCTACGAGCAGTACTTC. It specifies CASSQYLSYEQYF.

Here the CDR3 DNA reads TGTGCCAGTCAGAGCGTAGCGGGAGGCCCCTACGAGCAGTACTTC. It specifies CASQSVAGGPYEQYF. The chain links TRBV19 to TRBJ2-7; 10 bases are shared with TRBD2. Losses at the gene ends were 8 bases for V and 2 bases for J; bases not matched to a gene: 9. The CDR3 loop spans 15 amino acids. Germline CDR1 and CDR2: LNHDA and SQIVND (reference sequence).

The chain combines TRBV27 with TRBJ2-3; D gene unclear. Trimming shortened V by 5 bases and J by 4 bases, and 10 bases separated the two germline ends. The germline CDR1 and CDR2 sequences are MNHEY and SMNVEV (reference sequence). The length of the CDR3 is 13 residues. The chain's CDR3 is CASSLGQSDTQYF. CDR3 sequence (DNA): TGTGCCAGCAGTCTGGGCCAGTCAGATACGCAGTATTTT.

This chain joins TRBV10-3 and TRBJ1-4; unclear D gene. Trimming cost V 2 bases and J 6 bases, with 7 bases left between them. There are 13 residues in the CDR3. Per germline, CDR1 ENHRY and CDR2 SYGVKD. The CDR3 region is CAISERNDEKLFF. The CDR3 DNA reads as TGTGCCATCAGTGAGAGGAACGATGAAAAACTGTTTTTT.